A single sample is the source of the 10 T cell receptor beta chains below, sequenced in a study of PD-1 blockade in classical Hodgkin lymphoma. Relapses following autologous stem cell transplantation were seen in all patients, with brentuximab vedotin exposure varying. Data came from immunoSEQ multiplex PCR; TCRdb stores just in-frame clones and leaves some out. The sample includes fewer than 110,000 clones, around 89% seen only once; the top ten take around 6.6%. Sample: peripheral blood mononuclear cells (PBMCs), taken before the second cycle of nivolumab. The receptors come from a human donor with classical Hodgkin lymphoma.

The genes are TRBV11-2 and TRBJ2-5; 8 bases are a match to TRBD1. Losses at the gene ends were 3 bases for V and 5 bases for J; bases not matched to a gene: 2. CDR3 size: 13 residues. Germline assignment: CDR1 SGHAT and CDR2 FQNNGV. CDR3 nucleotides: TGTGCCAGCAGCTTCACAGGGGGTGAGACCCAGTACTTC. This sequence encodes CASSFTGGETQYF.

The V and J genes are TRBV25-1 and TRBJ2-7, with a tentative D call TRBD1 (6 bases). The CDR3 has 16 amino acids. V was shortened by 0 bases and J by 2 bases, with 14 bases between the two germline ends. The V gene's germline CDR1 is MGHDK and CDR2 SYGVNS. The CDR3 bases are TGTGCCAGCAGTGAATACGTACAGGGTCGCGCCTACGAGCAGTACTTC. As protein: CASSEYVQGRAYEQYF.

This chain joins TRBV7-2 and TRBJ1-2, with 7 bases fitting TRBD1. Germline lookup yields CDR1 SGHTA and CDR2 FQGNSA. After removal of 0 bases from V and 4 bases from J, the junction contained 11 bases not matched to a gene. The CDR3 has 17 amino acids. The CDR3 loop reads CASSLAQGGAGRYGYTF. DNA of the CDR3: TGTGCCAGCAGCTTAGCTCAGGGGGGAGCAGGGCGCTATGGCTACACCTTC.

Concerning this clone: In the same sample, other DNA sequences code for this CDR3. The V and J genes are TRBV6-5 and TRBJ1-1, with D unclear. Trimming left V 2 bases short and J 1 base short, with 5 bases between. The CDR3 is 13 residues long. CDR1 MNHEY and CDR2 SVGAGI come from the germline V gene. The CDR3 DNA reads as TGTGCCAGCAGTTACGCGGGGAACACTGAAGCTTTCTTT. This sequence encodes CASSYAGNTEAFF.

The chain links TRBV18 to TRBJ1-6; a possible D gene is TRBD1 (6 bases). The CDR3 has 16 amino acids. CDR1 is KGHSH, CDR2 LQKENI, per germline. V was trimmed by 3 bases and J by 0 bases, leaving 9 bases between them. The CDR3 region is CASSPTGSSYNSPLHF. As DNA, the CDR3 is TGTGCCAGCTCACCGACAGGCAGCTCCTATAATTCACCCCTCCACTTT.

This clone was picked up one time. The chain combines TRBV30 with TRBJ1-4; 7 nucleotides agree with TRBD1. V lost 8 bases and J lost 6; bases outside the gene matches: 9. CDR1 and CDR2 from the germline V gene are GTSNPN and SVGIG (reference sequence). The CDR3 contains 13 residues. The CDR3 nucleotides are TGTGCCGAATCGACAGGGAGAGATGAAAAACTGTTTTTT. Translated, it gives CAESTGRDEKLFF.

The rearrangement joins TRBV18 to TRBJ2-2; 7 bases align to TRBD2. The germline V gene encodes CDR1 KGHSH and CDR2 LQKENI. The length of the CDR3 is 14 residues. V shed 4 bases and J 6 bases; nucleotides not matched to a gene: 5. CDR3 sequence (DNA): TGTGCCAGCTCACTGGGAGCGGGACCCGGGGAGCTGTTTTTT. This sequence encodes CASSLGAGPGELFF.

The chain recombines TRBV10-1 with TRBJ2-5; either TRBD1 or TRBD2 may supply D (6 bases each). From germline, CDR1 is WNHNN and CDR2 SYGVQD (reference sequence). This CDR3 is 14 amino acids long. Trimming pared 4 bases from V and 4 bases from J, leaving 13 bases between. CDR3: CASSGGGFGETQYF. CDR3 coding DNA: TGCGCCAGCAGTGGAGGGGGGTTCGGAGAGACCCAGTACTTC.

The chain combines TRBV25-1 with TRBJ1-2, with D uncertain. The CDR3 totals 12 residues. V was shortened by 2 bases and J by 4 bases, with 5 bases between the two germline ends. CDR1 and CDR2 (germline): MGHDK, SYGVNS. DNA of the CDR3: TGTGCCAGCAGTGAAACCGTCTATGGCTACACCTTC. This encodes CASSETVYGYTF.

This sequence joins TRBV5-6 and TRBJ1-1; D gene unclear. This CDR3 contains 17 residues. Looked up from germline, CDR1 is SGHDT and CDR2 is YYEEEE. The V end lost 0 bases, the J end lost 4 bases, and 19 bases lay between the germline ends. The CDR3 region is CASSLVLGGRLSTEAFF. The DNA of the CDR3 is TGTGCCAGCAGCTTGGTTTTGGGCGGACGGTTGAGCACTGAAGCTTTCTTT.